The clone carrying this T cell receptor (beta chain) showed up just a few times. The sample originates from a study of blood T cells in healthy people across ages. The second PCR ran roughly 6 to 11 cycles with a sample-barcoded 5' primer and J-beta primers. From the 5' RACE reads, TCRdb called clonotypes with MiXCR, one entry per CDR3 protein. In the table there are about 680,000 distinct CDR3 sequences, around 49% of which are singletons. After removal of 6 bases from V and 2 bases from J, the junction contained 16 bases not matched to a gene. This CDR3 has 17 amino acids. Germline CDR1 MNHEY, CDR2 SVGEGT.

V usage is TRBV6-2 or TRBV6-3 and J usage is TRBJ2-7; 7 bases are shared with TRBD1. The receptor was derived from a woman aged 60-75 years in good health. Sample: blood. The CDR3 coding sequence is TGTGCCAGCAGACTGGGACAGACCCGACGCCCTCCCTACGAGCAGTACTTC. Amino acids: CASRLGQTRRPPYEQYF.